The 2 T cell receptor beta chains presented below share a single source sample, sequenced in a study of technical replicates of blood from several donors. TCRdb's copy holds only in-frame clones and misses some; the assay was immunoSEQ multiplex PCR. Of around 85,000 clones listed, roughly 94% are singletons. Sequenced sample: T cells isolated from PBMCs. These receptors all come from a human donor in good health.

The chain links TRBV2 to TRBJ2-7, with TRBD1 matching over 7 bases. The trim removed 0 bases at V and 7 bases at J, leaving 9 bases unmatched. The CDR3 sequence is 15 residues long. From germline, CDR1 is SNHLY and CDR2 FYNNEI. In DNA form, the CDR3 reads TGTGCCAGCAGTGAAGCTGGACAGGACAGGTCGGAGCAGTACTTC. This codes for CASSEAGQDRSEQYF.

The chain recombines TRBV19 with TRBJ1-5, with D maybe TRBD1 (6 bases). V lost 7 bases, J lost 8 bases, and 12 bases lay in between. Germline V gene lookup returns CDR1 LNHDA and CDR2 SQIVND (reference sequence). CDR3 length: 12 amino acids. CDR3: CASNQEGEPQHF. The CDR3 DNA sequence: TGTGCCAGTAACCAAGAGGGGGAGCCCCAGCATTTT.